The T cell receptor beta chain under discussion was sequenced for a study of T cell responses to AZD1222 COVID-19 vaccine. Findings of the study overall: Rises in breadth and depth of Spike-specific TCRs came after two AZD1222 doses.

Here immunoSEQ multiplex PCR was the method, and the copy in TCRdb shows in-frame clones only, minus some. This sample has about 94,000 clones, with roughly 88% found just once. A note on this clone: The target antigen is unknown.

The CDR3 spans 15 residues. Trimming stripped 3 bases from V and 0 bases from J, with 12 bases between. The V gene's germline CDR1 is SGHTA and CDR2 FQGNSA. Sample: peripheral blood, taken on day 0 of AZD1222 vaccination. V and J are TRBV7-2 and TRBJ2-7; D is unclear. This receptor was identified in an adult in good health. The CDR3: CASSFTAVSSYEQYF. CDR3 coding DNA: TGTGCCAGCAGCTTCACGGCAGTGAGCTCCTACGAGCAGTACTTC.